This entry lists 10 T cell receptor beta chains sequenced from one sample in a study of cytomegalovirus exposure and HLA in healthy donors. The PCR contained 60 Vbeta and 13 Jbeta primers. Here immunoSEQ multiplex PCR was the method, and the copy in TCRdb shows in-frame clones only, minus some. The repertoire includes some 97,000 clones, roughly four fifths of them detected once, and 13% to 15% sits in the top ten. Sequencing was done on a sample of PBMCs. These receptors were taken from a male donor in good health and CMV-seropositive.

The chain employs TRBV5-1 and TRBJ1-1, with D tentatively TRBD1 (5 bases). V lost 4 bases and J lost 6, with 16 bases in between. Germline V gene lookup returns CDR1 SGHRS and CDR2 YFSETQ. The CDR3 length is 14 residues. CDR3 in amino acids: CASSGRAGGSEAFF. The CDR3 DNA sequence: TGCGCCAGCAGCGGGAGGGCGGGGGGGTCTGAAGCTTTCTTT.

This chain links TRBV7-2 with TRBJ2-5, with D maybe TRBD2 (5 bases). CDR3 size: 14 residues. V was shortened by 7 bases and J by 5 bases, with 17 bases between the two germline ends. The germline V gene encodes CDR1 SGHTA and CDR2 FQGNSA. The CDR3 coding sequence is TGTGCCAGCACCGCGGGCTTCACGGGGGAGACCCAGTACTTC. It translates to CASTAGFTGETQYF.

This clone was seen a few times. The chain employs TRBV10-3 and TRBJ1-1; possibly TRBD1 for D (6 bases). The ends were cut back, 10 bases at V and 2 bases at J, with 14 bases in the middle. Germline lookup yields CDR1 ENHRY and CDR2 SYGVKD. This CDR3 region has 13 residues. CDR3 amino acids: CATRRTDNTEAFF. The DNA for the CDR3 is TGTGCCACCCGGCGGACAGACAACACTGAAGCTTTCTTT.

This clone was detected only once. The chain couples TRBV2 to TRBJ2-7; TRBD1 agrees at 7 bases. With V trimmed by 6 bases and J by 0 bases, 8 bases remained unmatched. The length of the CDR3 is 15 residues. Germline lookup yields CDR1 SNHLY and CDR2 FYNNEI. CDR3 amino acids: CASRLDRASSYEQYF. The CDR3 nucleotides read TGTGCCAGCAGACTTGACAGGGCTAGCTCCTACGAGCAGTACTTC. Drawing the rest from reference TRBV2 and TRBJ2-7, the complete variable domain is EPEVTQTPSHQVTQMGQEVILRCVPISNHLYFYWYRQILGQKVEFLVSFYNNEISEKSEIFDDQFSVERPDGSNFTLKIRSTKLEDSAMYFCASRLDRASSYEQYFGPGTRLTVT.

This chain joins TRBV7-9 and TRBJ1-5; 7 positions match TRBD1. CDR1 and CDR2 from the germline V gene are SEHNR and FQNEAQ (reference sequence). The V gene end was trimmed by 4 bases and the J gene end by 3 bases; junction bases not matched to a gene: 9. The CDR3 totals 16 residues. In DNA form, the CDR3 reads TGTGCCAGCAGCTCTGGCCGGGGACAGATCAATCAGCCCCAGCATTTT. This gives the protein CASSSGRGQINQPQHF.

This sequence joins TRBV5-1 and TRBJ1-3; D perhaps matches TRBD1 (6 bases). The germline CDR1 and CDR2 sequences are SGHRS and YFSETQ. V was shortened by 7 bases and J by 4 bases, with 15 bases between the two germline ends. The CDR3 length is 14 residues. The DNA for the CDR3 is TGCGCCAGCGGAACAGGGACGGTCGGAAACACCATATATTTT. Its translation: CASGTGTVGNTIYF.

This sequence joins TRBV5-6 and TRBJ2-5, with 8 bases identical to TRBD1. CDR3 size: 11 residues. CDR1 and CDR2 from the germline V gene are SGHDT and YYEEEE. J gave up 9 bases and V 4 bases, and 2 bases lay outside the gene matches. The CDR3 DNA reads TGTGCCAGCAGCCTACAGGGGGCCCAGTACTTC. Translation: CASSLQGAQYF.

The genes are TRBV19 and TRBJ2-7; a possible D gene is TRBD2 (6 bases). Trimming took off 1 base at V and 5 bases at J, with 9 bases between the two ends. There are 13 residues in the CDR3. The germline gives CDR1 LNHDA, CDR2 SQIVND (reference sequence). The CDR3 region is CASSIVGGDEQYF. In nucleotides, the CDR3 is TGTGCCAGTAGTATAGTTGGAGGGGACGAGCAGTACTTC.

The V call is TRBV27, the J call TRBJ2-5; the match to TRBD2 covers 12 bases. Unmatched junction bases numbered 5, after V lost 8 bases and J lost 4 bases. The germline V gene encodes CDR1 MNHEY and CDR2 SMNVEV (reference sequence). The CDR3 is made up of 14 amino acids. The chain's CDR3 is CASLAGGLGETQYF. The CDR3 DNA reads TGTGCCAGCCTAGCGGGGGGGTTGGGAGAGACCCAGTACTTC.

This clone was observed a single time. V and J are TRBV19 and TRBJ1-1; 8 positions match TRBD1. J gave up 1 base and V 4 bases, and 14 bases lay outside the gene matches. Germline CDR1 and CDR2: LNHDA and SQIVND (reference sequence). This CDR3 comprises 18 residues. CDR3: CASSTPTGQGIGNTEAFF. In nucleotides, the CDR3 is TGTGCCAGTAGTACCCCAACCGGACAGGGAATTGGGAACACTGAAGCTTTCTTT. Full variable domain (remainder filled in from reference TRBV19 and TRBJ1-1): DGGITQSPKYLFRKEGQNVTLSCEQNLNHDAMYWYRQDPGQGLRLIYYSQIVNDFQKGDIAEGYSVSREKKESFPLTVTSAQKNPTAFYLCASSTPTGQGIGNTEAFFGQGTRLTVV.